Shown below are 24 T cell receptor beta chains from a single sample sequenced in a study of blood T cell repertoires in COVID-19. Profiled with immunoSEQ multiplex PCR; TCRdb holds only in-frame clones, not every one. The sample holds hundreds of thousands of clones, 87% seen once. Sequenced material: PBMCs or T cells enriched from blood (not recorded which). These receptors originate from a woman younger than 30 who had recovered from COVID-19.

CDR3: CASSATGFGNQPQHF. CDR3 bases: TGTGCCAGCAGCGCGACAGGGTTCGGCAATCAGCCCCAGCATTTT. J is TRBJ1-5 and V is TRBV2; 7 nucleotides align to TRBD1. The CDR3 is made up of 15 amino acids. V shed 6 bases, J shed 2 bases, and the junction held 7 bases outside the gene matches. Germline assignment: CDR1 SNHLY and CDR2 FYNNEI.

With regard to this clone: The same CDR3 can be traced to other DNA sequences in this sample. The rearrangement links TRBV28 to TRBJ1-2; 11 bases align to TRBD1. With V trimmed by 4 bases and J by 7 bases, 5 bases remained unmatched. Germline assignment: CDR1 MDHEN and CDR2 SYDVKM. This CDR3 has 14 amino acids. The CDR3 sequence is CASSSPGQGGGYTF. In DNA, the CDR3 is TGTGCCAGCAGTTCACCGGGACAGGGGGGTGGCTACACCTTC.

The V and J genes are TRBV5-6 and TRBJ2-3, with D tentatively TRBD1 (6 bases). V was cut by 2 bases and J by 8 bases, with 21 bases left in between. This CDR3 has 16 amino acids. The germline gives CDR1 SGHDT, CDR2 YYEEEE. The CDR3 DNA follows: TGTGCCAGCAGCTTACGTGGGGGCTCCTCGGATTCTACGCAGTATTTT. Encoded protein: CASSLRGGSSDSTQYF.

CDR3 sequence reads: CASSLASQGAAGNTIYF. In nucleotides, the CDR3 is TGTGCCAGCAGCTTAGCTAGTCAGGGGGCAGCTGGAAACACCATATATTTT. The genes are TRBV7-2 and TRBJ1-3, with 8 positions matching TRBD1. The CDR3 is made up of 17 amino acids. J was trimmed by 2 bases and V by 0 bases; bases with no gene match: 6. Per germline, CDR1 SGHTA and CDR2 FQGNSA.

This clone occurred once. The junction does not match germline at one end; this may be a read error. The chain is built from TRBV2 and TRBJ1-2, with D tentatively TRBD1 (6 bases). This CDR3 contains 13 residues. Germline V gene data show CDR1 as SNHLY and CDR2 as FYNNEI. The CDR3 sequence is CASSEEADTGNAF. The DNA for the CDR3 is TGTGCCAGCAGTGAAGAAGCTGACACAGGGAATGCCTTC.

J is TRBJ1-1 and V is TRBV15; possibly TRBD1 for D (6 bases). CDR3 length: 14 amino acids. V lost 2 bases and J lost 3, with 10 bases in between. Germline values: CDR1 LNHNV, CDR2 YYDKDF (reference sequence). CDR3 region: CATSRPYRDTEAFF. For the CDR3, the DNA is TGTGCCACCAGCAGACCTTACAGGGACACTGAAGCTTTCTTT.

This clone was recorded only once. Other DNA sequences from this sample encode an identical CDR3 as well. The V call is TRBV6-5, the J call TRBJ1-2; 8 bases match TRBD1. Germline V gene lookup returns CDR1 MNHEY and CDR2 SVGAGI. J lost 3 bases, V lost 6 bases, and 3 bases had no gene match. This CDR3 is built from 13 residues. CDR3 DNA: TGTGCCAGCAGCAGGACAGGGCACTATGGCTACACCTTC. It encodes CASSRTGHYGYTF.

CDR3 sequence reads: CASRPGQTGNHEQYF. The CDR3 coding sequence is TGTGCCAGCAGACCCGGACAGACTGGCAACCACGAGCAGTACTTC. V gene TRBV3-1 (or the pseudogene TRBV3-2) combines with J gene TRBJ2-7, with D possibly being TRBD1 (6 bases). V was shortened by 6 bases and J by 5 bases, with 20 bases between the two germline ends. This CDR3 comprises 15 residues. Looked up from germline, CDR1 is LGHDT and CDR2 is YNNKEL (reference sequence).

The rearrangement joins TRBV15 to TRBJ2-7; unclear D gene. CDR1 and CDR2 (germline): LNHNV, YYDKDF (reference sequence). The CDR3 contains 14 residues. Trimming cost V 5 bases and J 2 bases, with 13 bases left between them. CDR3 DNA sequence: TGTGCCACCAGCCCCCGGTCGCGTGCCTACGAGCAGTACTTC. This gives the protein CATSPRSRAYEQYF.

The chain carries TRBV9 and TRBJ2-7; 9 bases are a match to TRBD1. Germline values: CDR1 SGDLS, CDR2 YYNGEE. V dropped 4 bases and J dropped 3; count of bases not matched to a gene: 8. The CDR3 extends over 15 amino acids. DNA of the CDR3: TGTGCCAGCAGCCCTTGGACAGGGGAAGGCTACGAGCAGTACTTC. Translating it yields CASSPWTGEGYEQYF.

The chain joins TRBV20-1 to TRBJ1-1; a possible D gene is TRBD1 (5 bases). The CDR3 contains 15 residues. Per germline, CDR1 DFQATT and CDR2 SNEGSKA (reference sequence). With 3 bases removed from V and 10 bases from J, the gap between germline ends came to 24 bases. For the CDR3, the DNA is TGCAGTGCTAGTGACCCCGGGCCTAGGCCAGGGTTAGCTTTCTTT. Its protein product is CSASDPGPRPGLAFF.

This clone was detected only once. This chain links TRBV28 with TRBJ2-3; 13 bases map to TRBD2. The CDR3 is 16 amino acids. V was pared by 7 bases and J by 6 bases, with 10 bases of the junction left unmatched. Germline assignment: CDR1 MDHEN and CDR2 SYDVKM. The CDR3 region is CASTQGTSGIMDTQYF. The CDR3 nucleotides are TGTGCCAGCACCCAAGGGACTAGCGGGATAATGGATACGCAGTATTTT.

The chain employs TRBV19 and TRBJ1-1; D possibly corresponds to TRBD1 (6 bases). Germline V gene data show CDR1 as LNHDA and CDR2 as SQIVND (reference sequence). The ends were cut back, 3 bases at V and 3 bases at J, with 11 bases in the middle. The CDR3 has 14 residues. The DNA for the CDR3 is TGTGCCAGTAGTATCAGGGGTTCGGACACTGAAGCTTTCTTT. The encoded protein is CASSIRGSDTEAFF.

The chain employs TRBV4-3 and TRBJ2-1, with TRBD2 identical over 12 bases. CDR1 and CDR2 (germline): LGHNA, YSLEER. V shed 2 bases and J 3 bases; nucleotides not matched to a gene: 2. There are 16 residues in the CDR3. The CDR3 DNA is TGCGCCAGCAGCCAAACTAGCGGGAGGCTCTACAATGAGCAGTTCTTC. Its protein is CASSQTSGRLYNEQFF.

The V gene is TRBV28, the J gene TRBJ2-7; the match to TRBD2 covers 11 bases. Germline V gene lookup returns CDR1 MDHEN and CDR2 SYDVKM. Trimming took 2 bases from V and 2 from J; bases not matched to a gene: 2. CDR3 size: 15 residues. The CDR3 here is CASSLLAGGPYEQYF. CDR3 nucleotide sequence: TGTGCCAGCAGTTTACTAGCGGGAGGCCCCTACGAGCAGTACTTC.

This clone was seen a single time. J is TRBJ2-1 and V is TRBV29-1; D ambiguous. The V end was cut by 4 bases, the J end by 1 base, with 8 bases between. This CDR3 region has 13 residues. Germline values: CDR1 SQVTM, CDR2 ANQGSEA. In nucleotides, the CDR3 is TGCAGCGTTGCAGCGATATCCTACAATGAGCAGTTCTTC. Translation gives CSVAAISYNEQFF.

The J gene is TRBJ1-2, the V gene TRBV6-5, with 7 bases fitting TRBD1. Germline V CDR1 and CDR2: MNHEY, SVGAGI. Losses at the gene ends were 8 bases for V and 3 bases for J; bases not matched to a gene: 12. This CDR3 is 15 amino acids long. The CDR3 DNA is TGTGCCAGCGGAGAGGGACAGCTCCCATACTATGGCTACACCTTC. It translates to CASGEGQLPYYGYTF.

This clone was recorded a few times. The CDR3 DNA reads TGTGCCAGCAGCTTGGTAGGAAACACCATATATTTT. Protein sequence: CASSLVGNTIYF. The chain joins TRBV5-6 to TRBJ1-3; no firm D call. CDR1 and CDR2 from the germline V gene are SGHDT and YYEEEE. V lost 0 bases and J 4 bases, leaving 2 bases between the germline ends. The CDR3 has 12 residues.

This chain links TRBV5-1 with TRBJ1-2; TRBD1 matches 7 bases. Germline V gives CDR1 SGHRS, CDR2 YFSETQ. V lost 6 bases, J lost 1 base, and 9 bases stayed unmatched. The CDR3 length is 15 residues. The CDR3 coding sequence is TGCGCCAGCACCTATGGGACAGCCTTTAACTATGGCTACACCTTC. This codes for CASTYGTAFNYGYTF. The full variable domain, with the rest looked up from reference TRBV5-1 and TRBJ1-2, is KAGVTQTPRYLIKTRGQQVTLSCSPISGHRSVSWYQQTPGQGLQFLFEYFSETQRNKGNFPGRFSGRQFSNSRSEMNVSTLELGDSALYLCASTYGTAFNYGYTFGSGTRLTVV.

This clone came up once. The rearrangement links TRBV27 to TRBJ1-2; TRBD1 aligns across 7 bases. Trimming removed 3 bases from V and 1 base from J; junction bases left unmatched: 8. Germline V gene lookup returns CDR1 MNHEY and CDR2 SMNVEV (reference sequence). The CDR3 contains 16 residues. The CDR3 is CASSFGSGGFNYGYTF. In nucleotides, the CDR3 is TGTGCCAGCAGTTTTGGCTCAGGGGGTTTTAACTATGGCTACACCTTC.

The chain employs TRBV10-3 and TRBJ1-2, with a tentative D call TRBD1 (5 bases). Trimming cost V 6 bases and J 7 bases, with 15 bases left between them. The CDR3 runs 13 residues. Per the germline V gene, CDR1 is ENHRY and CDR2 is SYGVKD. CDR3 bases: TGTGCCATCAGAAAGGGGTTGATCCTTGGCTACACCTTC. Translation: CAIRKGLILGYTF.

The rearrangement joins TRBV7-2 to TRBJ1-1; 7 nucleotides agree with TRBD1. Germline lookup yields CDR1 SGHTA and CDR2 FQGNSA. J lost 0 bases, V lost 3 bases, and 4 bases had no gene match. The CDR3 totals 15 residues. The CDR3 loop is CASSFPGGVNTEAFF. DNA for the CDR3: TGTGCCAGCAGCTTCCCAGGGGGTGTGAACACTGAAGCTTTCTTT.

The V call is TRBV27, the J call TRBJ2-7, with 14 bases identical to TRBD2. CDR3 length: 18 residues. J lost 2 bases, V lost 5 bases, and 11 bases had no gene match. From germline, CDR1 is MNHEY and CDR2 SMNVEV (reference sequence). Here the CDR3 reads CASSPLGLAGASTYEQYF. Here the CDR3 DNA reads TGTGCCAGCAGTCCCTTGGGACTAGCGGGAGCCAGTACCTACGAGCAGTACTTC.

V usage is TRBV12-3 or TRBV12-4 and J usage is TRBJ2-1; 11 nucleotides line up with TRBD2. The V gene end was trimmed by 8 bases and the J gene end by 9 bases; junction bases not matched to a gene: 6. This CDR3 spans 13 amino acids. This CDR3 is CASSRLAGPEQFF. CDR3 coding DNA: TGTGCCAGCTCCAGACTAGCGGGGCCTGAGCAGTTCTTC.